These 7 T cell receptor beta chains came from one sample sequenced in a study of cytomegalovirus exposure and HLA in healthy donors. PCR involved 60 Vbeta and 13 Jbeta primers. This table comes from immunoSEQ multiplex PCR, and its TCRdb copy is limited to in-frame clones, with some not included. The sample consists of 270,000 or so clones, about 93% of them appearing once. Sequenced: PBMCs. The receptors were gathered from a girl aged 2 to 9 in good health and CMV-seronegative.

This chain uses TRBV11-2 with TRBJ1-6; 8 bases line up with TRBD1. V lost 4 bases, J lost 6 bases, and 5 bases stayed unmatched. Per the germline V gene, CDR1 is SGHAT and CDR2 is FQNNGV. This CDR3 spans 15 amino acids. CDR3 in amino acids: CASSSWTGPNSPLHF. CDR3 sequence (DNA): TGTGCCAGCAGCTCCTGGACAGGGCCTAATTCACCCCTCCACTTT.

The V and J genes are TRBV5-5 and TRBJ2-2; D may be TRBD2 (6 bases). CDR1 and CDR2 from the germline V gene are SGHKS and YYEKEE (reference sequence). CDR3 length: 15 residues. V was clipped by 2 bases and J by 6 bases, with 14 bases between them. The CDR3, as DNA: TGTGCCAGCAGCTTCGGGTTAATAGCGGCCGGGGAGCTGTTTTTT. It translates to CASSFGLIAAGELFF. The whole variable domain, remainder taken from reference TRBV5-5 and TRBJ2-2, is DAGVTQSPTHLIKTRGQQVTLRCSPISGHKSVSWYQQVLGQGPQFIFQYYEKEERGRGNFPDRFSARQFPNYSSELNVNALLLGDSALYLCASSFGLIAAGELFFGEGSRLTVL.

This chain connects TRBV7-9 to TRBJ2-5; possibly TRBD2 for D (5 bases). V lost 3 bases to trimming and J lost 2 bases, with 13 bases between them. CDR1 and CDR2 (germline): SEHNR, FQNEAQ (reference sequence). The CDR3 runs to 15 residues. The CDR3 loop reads CASSLERNQQETQYF. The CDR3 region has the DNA TGTGCCAGCAGCTTGGAGCGGAACCAACAAGAGACCCAGTACTTC. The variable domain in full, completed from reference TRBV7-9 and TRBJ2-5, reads DTGVSQNPRHKITKRGQNVTFRCDPISEHNRLYWYRQTLGQGPEFLTYFQNEAQLEKSRLLSDRFSAERPKGSFSTLEIQRTEQGDSAMYLCASSLERNQQETQYFGPGTRLLVL.

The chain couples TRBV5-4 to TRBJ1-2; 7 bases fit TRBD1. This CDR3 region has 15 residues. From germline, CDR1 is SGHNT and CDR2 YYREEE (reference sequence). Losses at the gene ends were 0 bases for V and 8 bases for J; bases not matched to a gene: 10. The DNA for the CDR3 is TGTGCCAGCAGCTTGGCACGAACAGGGGTAGCGGGCTACACCTTC. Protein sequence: CASSLARTGVAGYTF. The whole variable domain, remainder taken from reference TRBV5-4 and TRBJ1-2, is ETGVTQSPTHLIKTRGQQVTLRCSSQSGHNTVSWYQQALGQGPQFIFQYYREEENGRGNFPPRFSGLQFPNYSSELNVNALELDDSALYLCASSLARTGVAGYTFGSGTRLTVV.

The CDR3 sequence is CASSLQSGQGEKLFF. As DNA, the CDR3 is TGCGCCAGCAGCTTGCAGTCGGGACAGGGTGAAAAACTGTTTTTT. The chain links TRBV5-1 to TRBJ1-4, with 9 bases matching TRBD1. Germline V lookup: CDR1 SGHRS, CDR2 YFSETQ. Germline trimming cut 1 base from V and 7 bases from J; bases unmatched to any gene: 5. This CDR3 is 15 amino acids long.

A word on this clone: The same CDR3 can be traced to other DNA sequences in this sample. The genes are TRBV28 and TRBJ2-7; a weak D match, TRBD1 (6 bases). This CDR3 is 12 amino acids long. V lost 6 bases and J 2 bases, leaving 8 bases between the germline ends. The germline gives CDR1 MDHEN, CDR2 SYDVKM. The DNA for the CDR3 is TGTGCCAGCAGGACAGGACCCTACGAGCAGTACTTC. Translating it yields CASRTGPYEQYF.

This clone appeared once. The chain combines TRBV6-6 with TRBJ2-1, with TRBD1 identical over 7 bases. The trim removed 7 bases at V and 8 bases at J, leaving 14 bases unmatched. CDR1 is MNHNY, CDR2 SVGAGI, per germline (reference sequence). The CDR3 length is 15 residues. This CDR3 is CASKPPTGPNDEQFF. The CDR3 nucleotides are TGTGCCAGCAAACCTCCGACAGGGCCCAACGATGAGCAGTTCTTC.